This TCR beta chain was documented in a study of T cell repertoires in cytomegalovirus infection. Study in general: CMV epitopes used comprised recently identified HLA-C-restricted ones and well-studied HLA-B-restricted ones. In public TCR beta signatures, there were indications of both CMV infection and matching HLA type.

Germline-derived CDR1 and CDR2 are SGHTA and FQGNSA. This CDR3 contains 16 residues. The V and J ends lost 6 bases and 5 bases, in that order; junction bases with no gene match: 14. Study observations and caveats: In two of eight donors, the top clonotype was HLA-C-restricted CMV-specific. Carriage of CMV together with the relevant HLA was identifiable through cumulative public TCR beta family frequency.

This clonotype has just a few counts. Its antigen is not known. One entry per CDR3 protein, called by TCRdb with MiXCR from the reads. The sample comprises some 270,000 distinct CDR3 sequences, roughly a fifth of which are singletons, and approximately 19% rests with the top ten. This sample comprised cultured PBMCs, obtained from culture after CMV antigen stimulation. This TCR was sampled from a human donor in good health (CMV status not recorded). Some clones in this sample may be carry-over from other donors' samples. The chain is built from TRBV7-2 and TRBJ2-3, with 7 nucleotides matching TRBD2. The CDR3 region has the DNA TGTGCCAGCAGAAAAGGGACTAACCTTGGTGGAGATACGCAGTATTTT. Its translation is CASRKGTNLGGDTQYF.